This is a list of T cell receptor beta chains from one sample in a study of T cell clonotyping in hematopoietic cell transplantation. Measured with immunoSEQ multiplex PCR; TCRdb has only the in-frame clones, and not every one. The sample lists approximately 9,000 clones, nearly 80% seen once, with approximately 43% in the top ten. Source: peripheral blood mononuclear cells, taken 180 days after allogeneic stem cell transplant. Every receptor here comes from a female patient aged 45-60 years who had an allogeneic stem cell transplant from a related donor, so the T cells may come from the graft donor. Some clones in this sample may be carry-over from other donors' samples. Each CDR3 is given with its conserved first and last residue. A D gene is named only where the DNA matches it firmly. Where a row states a size, it is once, few, many or the class of an expanded clone; other rows omit it.

d_gene | abundance | j_gene | v_gene | CDR3nt | CDR3aa
NA | NA | TRBJ1-1 | TRBV5-1 | TGCGCCAGCAGCTTGGGCTCGACAGGCGGGAACACTGAAGCTTTCTTT | CASSLGSTGGNTEAFF
NA | once | TRBJ2-3 | TRBV9 | TGTGCCAGCAGCCGGTCGGACTATACGCAGTATTTT | CASSRSDYTQYF
NA | NA | TRBJ2-2 | TRBV11-3 | TGTGCCAGCAGTGCCGGACGGAAAAACACCGGGGAGCTGTTTTTT | CASSAGRKNTGELFF
TRBD2 | NA | TRBJ2-3 | TRBV4-1 | TGCGCCAGCAGCCAAGAACATCTAGCGGGGTCGGTGGATACGCAGTATTTT | CASSQEHLAGSVDTQYF
NA | NA | TRBJ1-5 | TRBV28 | TGTGCCAGCAGTTTATACCAGGTGTATAGCAATCAGCCCCAGCATTTT | CASSLYQVYSNQPQHF
NA | NA | TRBJ2-5 | TRBV6-5 | TGTGCCAGCAGTTACTCGTCGGCCCAAGAGACCCAGTACTTC | CASSYSSAQETQYF
NA | NA | TRBJ1-6 | TRBV6-5 | TGTGCCAGCAGTTACTCGAGGCAGTTCAATTCACCCCTCCACTTT | CASSYSRQFNSPLHF
NA | NA | TRBJ1-1 | TRBV11-2 | TGTGCCAGCAGCTTCGGCACTGAAGCTTTCTTT | CASSFGTEAFF
NA | once | TRBJ1-2 | TRBV4-2 | TGTGCCAGCAGCCAAGAAGGGTCAGCGAAGGTCCATGGCTACACCTTC | CASSQEGSAKVHGYTF
TRBD1 | NA | TRBJ1-2 | TRBV14 | TGTGCCAGCAGCCCGAGCCTCGGACAGGGAGCTAACTATGGCTACACCTTC | CASSPSLGQGANYGYTF
TRBD1 | NA | TRBJ2-5 | TRBV28 | TGTGCCAGCAGTTTAAACAGGGGAGAGACCCAGTACTTC | CASSLNRGETQYF
NA | NA | TRBJ1-1 | TRBV7-2 | TGTGCCAGCAGCTTAACCCCTCGAGGTGACACTGAAGCTTTCTTT | CASSLTPRGDTEAFF
NA | once | TRBJ2-7 | TRBV7-6 | TGTGCCAGCAGCTTAGCGTCGGCGGCCTACGAGCAGTACTTC | CASSLASAAYEQYF
NA | NA | TRBJ1-5 | TRBV7-9 | TGTGCCAGCAGCCCCCTCCGCGGACAGTATCAGCCCCAGCATTTT | CASSPLRGQYQPQHF
TRBD2 | NA | TRBJ2-1 | TRBV9 | TGTGCCAGCAGCGTGCCCCCGAGCGGGGGGGCCTACAATGAGCAGTTCTTC | CASSVPPSGGAYNEQFF
TRBD1 | NA | TRBJ2-5 | TRBV28 | TGTGCCAGCAGCCCTCGGACAGGGGGCCGAGAGACCCAGTACTTC | CASSPRTGGRETQYF
TRBD1 | NA | TRBJ1-2 | TRBV30 | TGTGCCTGGAGTTACGGACAGGCGCGCTATGGCTACACCTTC | CAWSYGQARYGYTF
NA | NA | TRBJ1-1 | TRBV7-9 | TGTGCCAGCAGCTCCCTTCTAAGGGAGAACACTGAAGCTTTCTTT | CASSSLLRENTEAFF
NA | NA | TRBJ1-1 | TRBV4-2 | TGTGCCAGCAGCCAAGAGACAGAGAGGGGGAACACTGAAGCTTTCTTT | CASSQETERGNTEAFF
TRBD1 | medium-sized | TRBJ2-7 | TRBV19 | TGTGCCAGTAGTATTTCTTGGCAGGGGGCGCGATCCGAGCAGTACTTC | CASSISWQGARSEQYF
NA | NA | TRBJ1-1 | TRBV19 | TGTGCCAGTAGTATCGGGGGCGAGCCCTCAAACACTGAAGCTTTCTTT | CASSIGGEPSNTEAFF
NA | NA | TRBJ1-5 | TRBV2 | TGTGCCAGCAGCATGGAATATCAGCCCCAGCATTTT | CASSMEYQPQHF
NA | NA | TRBJ1-2 | TRBV15 | TGTGCCACCAGCAGAGATAAGGGGACGGACTATGGCTACACCTTC | CATSRDKGTDYGYTF
TRBD1 | once | TRBJ1-2 | TRBV5-1 | TGCGCCAGCAGCTTGGGGGACAGCGGTTATGGCTACACCTTC | CASSLGDSGYGYTF
NA | NA | TRBJ2-7 | TRBV11-1 | TGTGCCAGCAGCTCAGCAGGCCGGTACGAGCAGTACTTC | CASSSAGRYEQYF
NA | NA | TRBJ1-2 | TRBV29-1 | TGCAGCGTTGAAGGACGGACAGAAAACTATGGCTACACCTTC | CSVEGRTENYGYTF
TRBD1 | NA | TRBJ2-5 | TRBV6-4 | TGTGCCAGCAGTGACTCGATTTCGGGACAGGGGAAAGAGACCCAGTACTTC | CASSDSISGQGKETQYF
NA | NA | TRBJ2-7 | TRBV30 | TGTGCCTGGCTTGGGTACGAGCAGTACTTC | CAWLGYEQYF
NA | NA | TRBJ1-2 | TRBV2 | TGTGCCAGCGCGGTTCTACTGGTTTCTGGCTACACCTTC | CASAVLLVSGYTF
NA | NA | TRBJ1-1 | TRBV7-2 | TGTGCCAGCAGCCCACAAATCTGGACAGACGAAGCTTTCTTT | CASSPQIWTDEAFF
TRBD2 | NA | TRBJ2-1 | TRBV4-3 | TGCGCCAGCAGCCAAATCCTAGCGGATGAGCAGTTCTTC | CASSQILADEQFF
TRBD1 | once | TRBJ1-1 | TRBV6-5 | TGTGCCAGCAGTTACGGGACAGTTGGAACTGAAGCTTTCTTT | CASSYGTVGTEAFF
NA | NA | TRBJ1-4 | TRBV10-3 | TGTGCCATCAGTGCTGGGACAAATGAAAAACTGTTTTTT | CAISAGTNEKLFF
TRBD1 | NA | TRBJ1-5 | TRBV6-4 | TGTGCCAGCAGCCATTTCCGGGACAGGGTTAGGGGTAGCAATCAGCCCCAGCATTTT | CASSHFRDRVRGSNQPQHF
TRBD1 | NA | TRBJ2-3 | TRBV29-1 | TGCAGCGTTAAATCTGATAACCGACAGGGGCGGGGAGATACGCAGTATTTT | CSVKSDNRQGRGDTQYF
NA | NA | TRBJ2-3 | TRBV30 | TGTGCCTGGAGTGTAGGGGGGACTGCCACAGATACGCAGTATTTT | CAWSVGGTATDTQYF
NA | NA | TRBJ2-2 | TRBV5-4 | TGTGCCAGCAGCCCCCCGGGGGGCGTGGAGACCGGGGAGCTGTTTTTT | CASSPPGGVETGELFF
NA | NA | TRBJ1-2 | TRBV27 | TGTGCCAGCAGTGAGCTCGGGTCGGTATTTGGCTACACCTTC | CASSELGSVFGYTF
TRBD1 | NA | TRBJ1-5 | TRBV5-1 | TGCGCCAGCAGCTTGCAGGGGGCGAGCAATCAGCCCCAGCATTTT | CASSLQGASNQPQHF
TRBD1 | NA | TRBJ1-6 | TRBV7-2 | TGCGCCAGCAGCCAGCCGGGACAGTATAATTCACCCCTCCACTTT | CASSQPGQYNSPLHF
NA | few | TRBJ1-2 | TRBV5-6 | TGTGCCAGCAGCCCCGGCGCCAGCTATGGCTACACCTTC | CASSPGASYGYTF
NA | NA | TRBJ1-6 | TRBV4-3 | TGCGCCAGCAGCCTGGAAGGGAGCTCTCTTAATTCACCCCTCCACTTT | CASSLEGSSLNSPLHF
NA | NA | TRBJ1-4 | TRBV11-2 | TGTGCCAGCACCCGGTGGTCACAGATAAATGAAAAACTGTTTTTT | CASTRWSQINEKLFF
NA | NA | TRBJ1-2 | TRBV4-3 | TGCGCCAGCAGCCACCTCAACTATGGCTACACCTTC | CASSHLNYGYTF
NA | NA | TRBJ1-1 | TRBV27 | TGTGCCAGCAGAACAAGGAACACTGAAGCTTTCTTT | CASRTRNTEAFF
TRBD1 | NA | TRBJ1-2 | TRBV2 | TGTGCCAGCACTTCCGACAGGGGTAGGGCCTATGGCTACACCTTC | CASTSDRGRAYGYTF
NA | NA | TRBJ2-3 | TRBV19 | TGTGCCAGCGGGACGTTAAGCACAGATACGCAGTATTTT | CASGTLSTDTQYF
TRBD2 | few | TRBJ2-5 | TRBV5-1 | TGCGCCAGCAGCCCGGGACTAGCGGGAGGGCGAGAGACCCAGTACTTC | CASSPGLAGGRETQYF
NA | few | TRBJ2-3 | TRBV19 | TGTGCCAGCCGAGAGGGTGGCGGAACCACAGATACGCAGTATTTT | CASREGGGTTDTQYF
NA | NA | TRBJ1-2 | TRBV7-2 | TGTGCCAGCAGCTTAGAGGCCGAGGGCGGCTACACCTTC | CASSLEAEGGYTF
NA | NA | TRBJ1-2 | TRBV6-5 | TGTGCCAGCAGTTATTTTCGACAGGAACACTACACCTTC | CASSYFRQEHYTF
TRBD2 | NA | TRBJ2-2 | TRBV7-8 | TGTGCCAGCAGCAAAAAGAGCGGGGACCTGGGCACCGGGGAGCTGTTTTTT | CASSKKSGDLGTGELFF
NA | NA | TRBJ1-6 | TRBV2 | TGTGCCAGCGCACAGAATAATTCACCCCTCCACTTT | CASAQNNSPLHF
NA | NA | TRBJ1-5 | TRBV30 | TGTGCCTGGAGTGTAGTTCATAGCAATCAGCCCCAGCATTTT | CAWSVVHSNQPQHF
NA | NA | TRBJ1-2 | TRBV19 | TGTGCCAGTAGCGTTGGGGGGGCCTATGGCTACACCTTC | CASSVGGAYGYTF
TRBD1 | few | TRBJ1-5 | TRBV27 | TGTGCCAGCAGAGACGGACAGGGTGGATTTCAGCCCCAGCATTTT | CASRDGQGGFQPQHF
NA | NA | TRBJ2-1 | TRBV25-1 | TGTGCCAGCAGTGAACTTGGACAGTATGACTATGAGCAGTTCTTC | CASSELGQYDYEQFF
NA | NA | TRBJ2-7 | TRBV18 | TGTGCCAGCTCACTCGGAGGGGGACTCCTCTACGAGCAGTACTTC | CASSLGGGLLYEQYF
TRBD1 | NA | TRBJ2-6 | TRBV27 | TGTGCCAGCAGTTCTGACAGGGGCGGTTCGTATGTCCTGACTTTC | CASSSDRGGSYVLTF